This T cell receptor (beta chain) was recorded in a study of T cell responses to AZD1222 COVID-19 vaccine. This clone was seen a single time. The repertoire was sequenced with immunoSEQ multiplex PCR; TCRdb's copy has only in-frame clones and lacks some. This table has 95,000 to 150,000 clones, 92% appearing once. V was shortened by 2 bases and J by 1 base, with 16 bases between the two germline ends. The CDR3 is 17 amino acids. Germline values: CDR1 LGHNA, CDR2 YNFKEQ. The chain uses TRBV4-2 and TRBJ2-3; perhaps D is TRBD1 or TRBD2 (6 bases each). The source was peripheral blood, collected on day 0 of AZD1222 vaccination. This clonotype was sampled from an adult in good health. The CDR3 DNA reads as TGTGCCAGCAGCCAATTTAAAGGGGGGCTCGGCACAGATACGCAGTATTTT. It encodes CASSQFKGGLGTDTQYF.